This T cell receptor beta chain was observed in a study of cytomegalovirus exposure and HLA in healthy donors (dated by TCRdb to the late 2010s). Background for the entire study: In an earlier analysis of roughly 500 of the donors, approximately 260 Gb of sequence data and 90 million to 120 million unique TCR beta sequences from 150 million to 200 million T cells were reported. An early release that covered roughly 600 HLA-typed donors contained approximately 300 gigabases of sequencing data and tens of millions of unique TCR sequences. The genetic ancestry cluster associated with self-reported Caucasian donors included about 81% of the 398 genotyped donors. The aim of the study was to test whether cataloging public T cell receptors could identify signatures of past pathogen exposure. Using immunosequencing, the study profiled T cell repertoires from 500 to 800 subjects and related those repertoires to cytomegalovirus serostatus. A separate validation cohort of roughly 130 different subjects was used in addition to the roughly 640-subject first cohort. High-throughput TCR immunosequencing, statistical association of individual TCRs with disease status, and machine learning were combined to predict cytomegalovirus infection status. A later analysis re-examined previously published TCR beta repertoires from 600 to 700 donors and added high-resolution HLA genotyping to investigate patterns of TCR occurrence. Rather than drawing on any new phenotypic data, the later analysis identified candidate immune exposures from TCR beta sequences and the way those sequences occurred across donors. To decide whether each TCR beta V gene segment behaved as functional or pseudogenic, an earlier analysis of fewer than 750 of the donors relied on high-throughput TCR beta sequencing. Donor age, sex, ethnicity and CMV serostatus were collected together with the repertoire data. A later genetic analysis used genome-wide SNP genotypes for about 55% of the 666 donors, treating that subset as a discovery cohort. All discovery cohort repertoires had been generated on a single sequencing platform. Class I and class II HLA loci were covered by the typing at four-digit resolution. The number of typed donors differed by locus: roughly 629-640 for A, B, C, DRB1 and DQB1; about 520 for DQA1; approximately 610 for DPA1; and roughly 470 for DPB1. Five DR-DQ haplotypes were treated as single units for association and clustering because of strong linkage in the cohort. Among about 370 genotyped donors of the cohort, an average of about 240,000 unique TCR beta nucleotide sequences was sequenced per donor, of which roughly 17% were non-productive. The full study reports these points: Compared with the roughly 670-donor mean, donors in an Asian-associated ancestry cluster had fewer N-insertions in productive TCRs, according to a later genetic analysis. A group of highly shared sequence variants was considered likely to be a technical artifact of the sequencing pipeline. Cytomegalovirus status was reported to be diagnosed by the classifier with high specificity and sensitivity in both the original and validation cohorts. In a later analysis, the rate of TCR association differed among HLA loci, with DRB1 alleles having the most associated TCRs and HLA-C alleles having the fewest. Because HLA typing was missing for some donors at each locus, association tests included only the typed subset. Most TCR sequences were seen in very few donors, while some public TCRs were found in many individuals. In a later analysis, most CMV-associated TCR beta chains were found to appear HLA-restricted, with HLA associations seemingly driven largely by CMV exposure. A further reported finding was that TCR beta sequences accurately predicted the HLA-A and HLA-B alleles for most subjects in the first cohort. A later genetic analysis associated a missense DCLRE1C variant with V-gene and J-gene trimming of TCR beta chains, and an independent cohort replicated the association. Because counts were too low, roughly 16 rarely observed V segments, including chromosome 9 orphons, were excluded from the earlier analysis of about 500 of the donors. In a later analysis, HLA-associated TCR beta chains showed more clonal expansion and lower generation probabilities than non-associated chains that were equally common. An earlier analysis of approximately 600 of the donors showed that most TCR beta V segments appeared in productive rearrangements either about 87% or about 30% of the time, which broadly matched IMGT annotations. Assigning TCR associations to individual alleles was difficult when HLA alleles, especially DR and DQ, strongly co-occurred. The cohort was sequenced for TCR beta chains only, and without alpha or paired-chain data the features that could be detected were limited. Correlated functional status among segregating V segments might reflect linkage disequilibrium, but an unknown experimental factor could not be ruled out. In a later analysis, around 15,000 TCR beta sequences were associated with specific HLA alleles at a false discovery rate of 0.05. A few of the identified cytomegalovirus-associated TCR beta chains were confirmed in vitro to be specific for cytomegalovirus antigens. CMV serostatus was the only immune exposure information available for the cohort. In a later analysis, several top co-occurrence clusters were reported to appear linked to parvovirus B19, influenza, CMV and Epstein-Barr virus. The presence/absence analyses assumed that sequencing depth was roughly uniform across donors, and that assumption may not be true. According to the authors, the approach could potentially be generalized to other disease states and immunological phenotypes. The study gave a list of about 160 TCR beta chains associated with cytomegalovirus.

In total, roughly 670 healthy bone marrow donors made up the cohort. At the time of sampling, all cohort members were nominally healthy, though unrecorded immune exposures were likely present. The donor tested CMV seropositive and was one of the 289 seropositive cohort members. Each donor provided a peripheral blood sample, and peripheral blood mononuclear cells were used for TCR beta sequencing. Genomic DNA extraction from the blood cell samples was performed with the Qiagen DNeasy Blood Extraction Kit. Comment on this clone: It has no known antigen specificity. Base quality data are lacking; no much larger clone is found one base away.

Libraries were made using the immunoSEQ multiplex PCR assay. For the multiplex PCR, a mixture combining 60 forward primers for TCR Vbeta segments and 13 reverse primers for TCR Jbeta segments was used. The CDR3 region of rearranged TCR beta genes was amplified from genomic DNA with a multiplex PCR assay. The amplified TCR beta libraries were sequenced on the Illumina HiSeq System as 87-base-pair reads. Under the source paper's analysis protocol: Across the 600 to 700 repertoires, a later analysis counted roughly 77 million unique TCR beta chains, around 11 million of which were shared by at least two donors. To remove PCR and sequencing errors, raw reads were error-corrected and collapsed into unique sequences using a nearest-neighbor algorithm that merged closely related sequences. V, D and J gene segments were assigned by aligning CDR3 sequences to IMGT reference sequences. For a sequence to be retained, at least a six-nucleotide match to both a V gene segment and a J gene segment was required. A rearrangement was called productive if the CDR3 had no stop codons and remained in frame with V and J, and every other rearrangement was called non-productive. Following IMGT convention, CDR3 was defined as the stretch from the second conserved V-encoded cysteine up to the conserved J-encoded phenylalanine. The earlier analysis of about 560 of the donors excluded any sequence lacking an unambiguous match to a single V gene segment. An earlier analysis of a few hundred of the donors called V segments functional above 56.7% productive rearrangements and segregating when the between-donor standard deviation exceeded 5%. To diagnose cytomegalovirus status from the catalog of TCR beta chain sequences, a statistical classification framework was built. A later analysis assigned V and J genes by comparing TCR nucleotide sequences with IMGT/GENE-DB human TR gene sequences. In a later analysis, CDR3 sequences and most-parsimonious VDJ recombination scenarios were assigned using the TCRdist pipeline. A later analysis defined each TCR beta chain by its CDR3 amino acid sequence plus V-gene family, and excluded reads lacking a unique V-gene family. To address suspected cross-contamination and a sequencing artifact, a later analysis removed roughly 640 highly shared, low-generation-probability nucleotide sequences. In a later analysis, a clonal expansion index was calculated for each public chain from normalized within-repertoire ranks of inferred template counts. A later analysis computed generation probabilities with a VDJ recombination model fitted to out-of-frame rearrangements, and checked the results against IGoR. Hypergeometric tests were used in a later analysis to score TCR-TCR, TCR-HLA and TCR-CMV co-occurrence, with a repertoire-size bias correction applied to the TCR pairs. A later analysis estimated false discovery rates by permuting HLA or CMV assignments 20 times. In a later analysis, co-occurring TCRs were grouped with DBSCAN, and TCRdist sequence similarity was added when clustering was performed within HLA-allele-positive subsets. Co-occurrence clustering excluded repertoires with fewer than 30,000 or more than 120,000 public chains, plus five with anomalous nucleotide sharing. TCRdb holds this immuneACCESS table with in-frame rearrangements only. Some clones are missing; in checked studies, unresolved V genes explain under half, and the rest has no known cause. V and J calls and clone size are as listed in that table; D and trimming were resolved from the DNA. The sample table contains about 100,000 clones; only one count was recorded for more than 60% of them. Jointly, the top ten make up 4.8% of the sample.

This receptor was identified in a young woman in good health and CMV-seropositive. Sequenced: PBMCs.

The CDR3 reads as follows: CASSTPLGAGGSEQFF. The nucleotides are TGTGCCAGCAGTACTCCCCTTGGAGCGGGTGGCAGTGAGCAGTTCTTC. The chain is assembled from TRBV27 and TRBJ2-1; TRBD2 is a weak D gene call, 6 bases matching. The germline V gene (reference sequence) gives CDR1 as MNHEY and CDR2 as SMNVEV. Relative to germline, V is 5 bases shorter and J is 9 bases shorter, with 23 bases between their ends. The CDR3 measures 16 amino acids from cysteine to phenylalanine. The entry retains the CDR3 DNA only, 48 bases that are in frame from base 1.